This entry lists 12 T cell receptor beta chains sequenced from one sample in a study of blood T cell repertoires in COVID-19. Data came from immunoSEQ multiplex PCR; TCRdb stores just in-frame clones and leaves some out. In the table there are some 370,000 clones, roughly 90% of which are singletons. The sample comprised peripheral blood. The receptors shown here come from a man between 18 and 29 years old with active or convalescent COVID-19.

CDR3: CASSIRGGEQYF. The CDR3 DNA reads as TGTGCCAGCAGTATAAGGGGTGGCGAGCAGTACTTC. The chain carries TRBV28 and TRBJ2-7; the D gene is possibly TRBD1 (5 bases). Between the trimmed V and J ends, which lost 5 bases and 6 bases, there was a span of 11 bases. CDR3 size: 12 residues. Germline lookup yields CDR1 MDHEN and CDR2 SYDVKM. The full variable domain, rest sourced from reference TRBV28 and TRBJ2-7, is DVKVTQSSRYLVKRTGEKVFLECVQDMDHENMFWYRQDPGLGLRLIYFSYDVKMKEKGDIPEGYSVSREKKERFSLILESASTNQTSMYLCASSIRGGEQYFGPGTRLTVT.

V and J are TRBV25-1 and TRBJ2-1, with a tentative D call TRBD1 (6 bases). Deletions cut 1 base from V and 7 bases from J, with 14 bases between. The germline CDR1 and CDR2 sequences are MGHDK and SYGVNS. The CDR3 totals 15 residues. The CDR3 bases are TGTGCCAGCAGTGAATTGTCAGGGGACCGAAATGAGCAGTTCTTC. This encodes CASSELSGDRNEQFF.

V and J are TRBV30 and TRBJ1-2; D is ambiguous. Germline V gene sequence: CDR1 GTSNPN, CDR2 SVGIG (reference sequence). This CDR3 region has 14 residues. V was pared by 5 bases and J by 0 bases, with 13 bases between. DNA for the CDR3: TGTGCCTGGGACCACAGTCGAGCTAACTATGGCTACACCTTC. Encoded protein: CAWDHSRANYGYTF.

Of note for this clone: The CDR3 does not end in the conserved phenylalanine or tryptophan, so this is likely a read error. It is unclear where the CDR3 begins or ends on the DNA, so no DNA is shown, and the CDR3 is as TCRdb lists it. This chain uses TRBV18 with TRBJ1-2; TRBD1 is the table's D call and was not checked against the DNA. The CDR3 is 12 residues long, counting both termini. Germline lookup yields CDR1 KGHSH and CDR2 LQKENI. CDR3 in amino acids: CASSSTSGGTIL.

This chain links TRBV7-2 with TRBJ1-1; D may be TRBD1 (5 bases). V was pared by 1 base and J by 1 base, with 10 bases between. This CDR3 contains 15 residues. Germline CDR1 is SGHTA and CDR2 is FQGNSA. The CDR3 sequence is CASSLGSQGNTEAFF. For the CDR3, the DNA is TGTGCCAGCAGCTTAGGTTCCCAGGGGAACACTGAAGCTTTCTTT. Using reference TRBV7-2 and TRBJ1-1 for the parts outside the CDR3, the full variable domain is GAGVSQSPSNKVTEKGKDVELRCDPISGHTALYWYRQSLGQGLEFLIYFQGNSAPDKSGLPSDRFSAERTGGSVSTLTIQRTQQEDSAVYLCASSLGSQGNTEAFFGQGTRLTVV.

This clone was observed a few times. J is TRBJ1-3 and V is TRBV5-1, with D possibly TRBD1 on 5 matching bases. V shed 3 bases and J shed 0 bases, with 13 bases lying between them. This CDR3 region has 16 residues. CDR1 is SGHRS, CDR2 YFSETQ, per germline. This CDR3 is CASSSQGTFSGNTIYF. Here the CDR3 DNA reads TGCGCCAGCAGCTCCCAGGGAACATTCTCTGGAAACACCATATATTTT.

The chain carries TRBV4-3 and TRBJ1-1, with TRBD1 as a possible D gene (5 bases). Trimming removed 0 bases from V and 5 bases from J, with 10 bases in between. The CDR3 is made up of 14 amino acids. Per the germline V gene, CDR1 is LGHNA and CDR2 is YSLEER. CDR3 amino acids: CASSQDPGETEAFF. Written as DNA, the CDR3 is TGCGCCAGCAGCCAAGATCCGGGGGAGACTGAAGCTTTCTTT.

The chain links TRBV5-1 to TRBJ1-2, with D unresolved. This CDR3 has 12 residues. Germline V gene sequence: CDR1 SGHRS, CDR2 YFSETQ. Trimming shortened V by 7 bases and J by 3 bases, and 10 bases separated the two germline ends. The DNA for the CDR3 is TGCGCCAGCGGACCGGGAGACTATGGCTACACCTTC. It specifies CASGPGDYGYTF.

This clone has a handful of counts. As DNA, the CDR3 is TGTGCCAGCAGTGAGAACAGGGAGGGGGTAAAACTGTTTTTT. This sequence encodes CASSENREGVKLFF. The chain recombines TRBV2 with TRBJ1-4; D might be TRBD1 (6 bases). CDR3 length: 14 residues. With 3 bases removed from V and 10 bases from J, the gap between germline ends came to 15 bases. Germline V gene data show CDR1 as SNHLY and CDR2 as FYNNEI.

The rearrangement uses TRBV9 and TRBJ2-1, with 12 bases fitting TRBD2. With 7 bases clipped from V and 2 bases from J, the junction kept 7 bases outside the gene matches. CDR3 length: 16 amino acids. Germline V gives CDR1 SGDLS, CDR2 YYNGEE. CDR3 nucleotides: TGTGCCAGCGGGGCTAGCGGGAGGGCCGCCTACAATGAGCAGTTCTTC. It yields the protein CASGASGRAAYNEQFF.

This clone was recorded a few times. This rearrangement joins TRBV7-2 to TRBJ1-1; TRBD1 matches at 7 bases. Germline trimming cut 5 bases from V and 2 bases from J; bases unmatched to any gene: 8. The germline V gene has CDR1 SGHTA and CDR2 FQGNSA. The CDR3 consists of 15 residues. The CDR3 nucleotides read TGTGCCAGCAGCCATCCCGGACAGGCTAACACTGAAGCTTTCTTT. It is translated as CASSHPGQANTEAFF.

The V gene is TRBV12-3 or TRBV12-4, the J gene TRBJ1-1; tentative D call: TRBD1 (5 bases). The CDR3 covers 11 residues. Between the trimmed V and J ends, which lost 8 bases and 11 bases, there was a span of 15 bases. The CDR3 is CASGLKGAAFF. The CDR3 DNA reads as TGTGCCAGCGGCCTGAAAGGGGCTGCTTTCTTT.